The 2 T cell receptor beta chains listed next were all sequenced from one sample in a study of glioma-infiltrating T cells. Using RNA template, CDR3s of TCR alpha and beta were amplified with iRepertoire arm-PCR. TCRdb passed the multiplex PCR reads through MiXCR, listing each CDR3 protein once. The top ten clones hold around 5% of a sample with 160,000 or so distinct CDR3 sequences, about 47% of them seen once. Sequenced: glioma tissue, nonneoplastic brain tissue, or PBMCs (not recorded which). All receptors come from a human donor with low-grade glioma or glioblastoma, undergoing nonglioma brain surgery, or in good health (not recorded which).

This clonotype was counted many times. V is TRBV28 and J is TRBJ2-5; a weak D match, TRBD1 (6 bases). The CDR3 spans 12 residues. Germline V gives CDR1 MDHEN, CDR2 SYDVKM. Trimming stripped 5 bases from V and 5 bases from J, with 9 bases between. This CDR3 reads CASSHRVETQYF. The CDR3, as DNA: TGTGCCAGCAGTCACAGGGTCGAGACCCAGTACTTC. The whole variable domain, filled in from reference TRBV28 and TRBJ2-5, reads DVKVTQSSRYLVKRTGEKVFLECVQDMDHENMFWYRQDPGLGLRLIYFSYDVKMKEKGDIPEGYSVSREKKERFSLILESASTNQTSMYLCASSHRVETQYFGPGTRLLVL.

The J gene is TRBJ1-3, the V gene TRBV18; a possible D gene is TRBD1 (6 bases). Deletions cut 4 bases from V and 6 bases from J, with 13 bases between. Germline CDR1 reads KGHSH; CDR2 reads LQKENI. CDR3 length: 14 residues. CDR3 DNA sequence: TGTGCCAGCTCACAAGACAGGACTGTAAACACCATATATTTT. It specifies CASSQDRTVNTIYF.